These 18 T cell receptor beta chains originate from one sample sequenced in a study of cytomegalovirus exposure and HLA in healthy donors. It was with 60 Vbeta and 13 Jbeta primers that the PCR ran. Data came from immunoSEQ multiplex PCR; TCRdb stores just in-frame clones and leaves some out. Here the sample spans 150,000 to 200,000 clones, 80% being singletons. Sequencing used PBMCs. Source of these receptors: a male donor in good health and CMV-seropositive.

As for this clone: A read error may account for a junction end that differs from germline. This sequence joins TRBV2 and TRBJ1-1; perhaps TRBD1 as D (5 bases). This CDR3 region has 9 residues. CDR1 is SNHLY and CDR2 is FYNNEI in the germline V gene. This CDR3 reads CASGHEASF. In nucleotides, the CDR3 is TGTGCCAGCGGACATGAAGCTTCCTTT.

V is TRBV19 and J is TRBJ2-5; no clear D gene. The last part of the DNA fits TRBJ2-7 better; the J call may be wrong. Germline CDR1 reads LNHDA; CDR2 reads SQIVND (reference sequence). The CDR3 is made up of 13 amino acids. Written as DNA, the CDR3 is TGTGCCAGTAGTATAGAAGACTCCTACGAGCAGTACTTC. It translates to CASSIEDSYEQYF.

As to this clone: One junction end disagrees with the germline gene, perhaps due to a read error. CDR3 loop: CSSSPDRSYGYTF. In DNA, the CDR3 is TGTTCCAGCAGCCCCGACAGATCCTATGGCTACACCTTC. The chain joins TRBV7-9 to TRBJ1-2; tentative D call: TRBD1 (5 bases). There are 13 residues in the CDR3. CDR1 SEHNR and CDR2 FQNEAQ come from the germline V gene (reference sequence).

The rearrangement uses TRBV6-4 and TRBJ1-2; D call uncertain. V was pared by 5 bases and J by 4 bases, with 11 bases between. The CDR3 is 13 residues long. Per germline, CDR1 MRHNA and CDR2 SNTAGT. The CDR3 is CASSPGGSYGYTF. The CDR3 DNA reads TGTGCCAGCAGTCCGGGAGGTAGCTATGGCTACACCTTC.

The chain carries TRBV5-1 and TRBJ2-3, with 9 nucleotides matching TRBD2. The V segment lost 3 bases and the J segment 0 bases; nucleotides outside the gene matches: 5. This CDR3 comprises 16 residues. The V gene's germline CDR1 is SGHRS and CDR2 YFSETQ. CDR3 in DNA: TGCGCCAGCAGCTCAACTACTAGCGGGAGCACAGATACGCAGTATTTT. It is translated as CASSSTTSGSTDTQYF.

CDR3 residues: CASRLVRGTGAKNIQYF. The CDR3 DNA reads as TGTGCAAGTCGCTTAGTACGGGGGACAGGGGCCAAAAACATTCAGTACTTC. This chain connects TRBV12-2 to TRBJ2-4; the listed D gene, TRBD1, was not tested against the DNA. TRBV12-2 is reported as a pseudogene. The CDR3 loop spans 17 amino acids.

The V and J genes are TRBV5-1 and TRBJ1-2; TRBD1 agrees at 12 bases. The CDR3 loop spans 16 amino acids. CDR1 and CDR2 (germline): SGHRS, YFSETQ. Trimming took 5 bases from V and 2 from J; bases not matched to a gene: 7. The CDR3 spells CASRSGTGGKNYGYTF. Here the CDR3 DNA reads TGCGCCAGCAGATCCGGGACAGGGGGCAAGAACTATGGCTACACCTTC.

CDR3 DNA sequence: TGTGCCAGCAGTCCCCAGGGACAGGAAAAAGAGACCCAGTACTTC. This translates into CASSPQGQEKETQYF. This chain links TRBV28 with TRBJ2-5, with 8 nucleotides matching TRBD1. V shed 5 bases and J 3 bases; nucleotides not matched to a gene: 8. CDR3 length: 15 residues. Germline V CDR1 and CDR2: MDHEN, SYDVKM. Using reference TRBV28 and TRBJ2-5 for the parts outside the CDR3, the full variable domain is DVKVTQSSRYLVKRTGEKVFLECVQDMDHENMFWYRQDPGLGLRLIYFSYDVKMKEKGDIPEGYSVSREKKERFSLILESASTNQTSMYLCASSPQGQEKETQYFGPGTRLLVL.

The chain couples TRBV21-1 to TRBJ2-1; the table assigns TRBD2, which was not confirmed against the DNA. TRBV21-1 is reported as a pseudogene. There are 16 residues in the CDR3. CDR3 coding DNA: TGTGCCAGCAGCAAAGGGAGGGCAGAAGCCTACAATGAGCAGTTCTTC. The encoded protein is CASSKGRAEAYNEQFF.

In nucleotides, the CDR3 is TGTGCCAGCAGCTCGACAGGGGGCTACGAGCAGTACTTC. Its protein is CASSSTGGYEQYF. The chain carries TRBV5-8 and TRBJ2-7; the match to TRBD1 covers 9 bases. CDR3 size: 13 residues. Germline V gene data show CDR1 as SGHTS and CDR2 as YDEGEE. V trimming: 3 bases; J trimming: 3 bases; junction bases outside the gene matches: 1.

This clone was seen once. CDR3 sequence (DNA): TGTGCCAGCAGCTTTGAGGCCGGGGAGCTGTTTTTT. Its translation is CASSFEAGELFF. The chain has TRBV28 and TRBJ2-2, with D unresolved. Germline CDR1 reads MDHEN; CDR2 reads SYDVKM. V was pared by 6 bases and J by 6 bases, with 8 bases between. The CDR3 is 12 residues long.

V is TRBV9 and J is TRBJ2-2; the match to TRBD1 covers 7 bases. There are 15 residues in the CDR3. With V trimmed by 0 bases and J by 5 bases, 4 bases remained unmatched. The germline V gene encodes CDR1 SGDLS and CDR2 YYNGEE. The CDR3 is CASSVAGQMTGELFF. The DNA of the CDR3 is TGTGCCAGCAGCGTAGCGGGACAGATGACCGGGGAGCTGTTTTTT.

The CDR3 protein is CASHSNQPQHF. The DNA for the CDR3 is TGTGCCAGCCATAGCAATCAGCCCCAGCATTTT. The chain couples TRBV28 to TRBJ1-5, with D unresolved. The CDR3 totals 11 residues. Germline lookup yields CDR1 MDHEN and CDR2 SYDVKM. V lost 8 bases and J lost 0, with 2 bases in between.

The chain couples TRBV7-2 to TRBJ2-3, with 7 bases fitting TRBD2. Per the germline V gene, CDR1 is SGHTA and CDR2 is FQGNSA. This CDR3 is built from 15 residues. V shed 3 bases, J shed 4 bases, and the junction held 7 bases outside the gene matches. The CDR3, as DNA: TGTGCCAGCAGCTTGGACGGCGGGAGTCCAGATACGCAGTATTTT. Protein sequence: CASSLDGGSPDTQYF.

About this clone itself: Other nucleotide sequences from this sample produce the same CDR3. This sequence joins TRBV11-3 and TRBJ2-3; D is ambiguous. This CDR3 has 14 amino acids. V gave up 3 bases and J gave up 0 bases, with 7 bases separating them. CDR1 and CDR2 from the germline V gene are SGHNT and YENEEA. The CDR3 is CASSFAGSTDTQYF. The CDR3 DNA follows: TGTGCCAGCAGCTTTGCCGGGAGCACAGATACGCAGTATTTT.

The chain combines TRBV19 with TRBJ2-1, with TRBD1 identical over 8 bases. With V trimmed by 4 bases and J by 4 bases, 6 bases remained unmatched. The CDR3 is made up of 15 amino acids. Germline V gene sequence: CDR1 LNHDA, CDR2 SQIVND (reference sequence). CDR3 sequence (DNA): TGTGCCAGTAGTACGCCTCGGACAGGGTACAATGAGCAGTTCTTC. This codes for CASSTPRTGYNEQFF.

The chain couples TRBV7-3 to TRBJ2-1, with 9 bases matching TRBD2. V trimming: 5 bases; J trimming: 6 bases; junction bases outside the gene matches: 14. The germline V gene encodes CDR1 SGHTA and CDR2 FQGTGA. This CDR3 spans 17 amino acids. The CDR3 loop reads CASSPAGTSPIPNEQFF. The CDR3 nucleotides read TGTGCCAGCAGCCCAGCCGGGACTAGCCCAATCCCCAATGAGCAGTTCTTC.

V gene TRBV28 combines with J gene TRBJ1-5; weak D call: TRBD1 (5 bases). Germline V gene data show CDR1 as MDHEN and CDR2 as SYDVKM. Trimming stripped 5 bases from V and 3 bases from J, with 11 bases between. The CDR3 sequence is 14 residues long. The CDR3 loop is CASSLPGNNQPQHF. CDR3 nucleotides: TGTGCCAGCAGTCTGCCAGGGAACAATCAGCCCCAGCATTTT. Using reference TRBV28 and TRBJ1-5 for the parts outside the CDR3, the full variable domain is DVKVTQSSRYLVKRTGEKVFLECVQDMDHENMFWYRQDPGLGLRLIYFSYDVKMKEKGDIPEGYSVSREKKERFSLILESASTNQTSMYLCASSLPGNNQPQHFGDGTRLSIL.